The 19 T cell receptor beta chains below come from one sample, sequenced in a study of beta chain features in type 1 diabetes. Sequenced material consisted of expressed TCRB transcripts (all of the isolated RNA was reverse transcribed). The protocol was immunoSEQ multiplex PCR, while the TCRdb copy is restricted to in-frame clones and leaves out a portion. The sample lists roughly 370,000 clones, over 11% seen once, with approximately 0.035% in the top ten. Material for sequencing was naive CD4+ T cells from blood. The receptors here all came from a man aged 25-45 years in good health.

This clone has only a few counts. The rearrangement joins TRBV18 to TRBJ2-1; no clear D. CDR3 length: 11 residues. Germline V gene data show CDR1 as KGHSH and CDR2 as LQKENI. V gave up 3 bases and J gave up 7 bases, with 4 bases separating them. CDR3 nucleotide sequence: TGTGCCAGCTCACCCATGAATGAGCAGTTCTTC. Its translation: CASSPMNEQFF.

J is TRBJ2-7 and V is TRBV7-8, with TRBD1 matching 9 bases. This CDR3 contains 14 residues. The germline gives CDR1 SGHVS, CDR2 FQNEAQ. V shed 3 bases and J 7 bases; nucleotides not matched to a gene: 7. The CDR3 here is CASSFPDRGREQYF. The DNA of the CDR3 is TGTGCCAGCAGCTTTCCGGACAGGGGTAGAGAGCAGTACTTC.

This rearrangement joins TRBV27 to TRBJ2-3, with TRBD1 identical over 7 bases. The ends lost 5 bases at V and 4 bases at J; junction bases unmatched: 9. The germline CDR1 and CDR2 sequences are MNHEY and SMNVEV (reference sequence). The CDR3 covers 15 residues. CDR3 in amino acids: CASSLRGLVADTQYF. For the CDR3, the DNA is TGTGCCAGCAGTCTAAGGGGGCTGGTTGCAGATACGCAGTATTTT.

J is TRBJ2-3 and V is TRBV10-2, with TRBD2 matching over 8 bases. V shed 3 bases, J shed 1 base, and the junction held 3 bases outside the gene matches. CDR3 length: 15 residues. Germline lookup yields CDR1 WSHSY and CDR2 SAAADI. The DNA of the CDR3 is TGCGCCAGCAGTGAAGGTAGCGGGGGCACAGATACGCAGTATTTT. Amino acids: CASSEGSGGTDTQYF.

This clone was counted a few times. The genes are TRBV10-3 and TRBJ2-3; D gene unclear. The germline V and J ends were trimmed by 6 bases and 10 bases, with 14 bases remaining between them. CDR3 length: 12 amino acids. Germline CDR1 ENHRY, CDR2 SYGVKD. The CDR3 nucleotides are TGTGCCATCAGCCCCAACCCGGATGCGCAGTATTTT. It specifies CAISPNPDAQYF.

This clone was observed a handful of times. The rearrangement joins TRBV14 to TRBJ2-2; D possibly corresponds to TRBD1 (5 bases). The CDR3 sequence is 15 residues long. Trimming removed 3 bases from V and 4 bases from J, with 12 bases in between. Germline V CDR1 and CDR2: SGHDN, FVKESK. The CDR3 DNA follows: TGTGCCAGCAGCCAGTGGACACGTGGCACCGGGGAGCTGTTTTTT. It is translated as CASSQWTRGTGELFF.

This chain joins TRBV29-1 and TRBJ2-2; no reliable D call. The CDR3 length is 12 residues. V dropped 3 bases and J dropped 3 bases, with 5 bases sitting between them. From germline, CDR1 is SQVTM and CDR2 ANQGSEA. The CDR3 spells CSVDGDTGELFF. Here the CDR3 DNA reads TGCAGCGTTGATGGGGACACCGGGGAGCTGTTTTTT.

V and J are TRBV5-1 and TRBJ2-1; 7 nucleotides align to TRBD2. CDR1 and CDR2 (germline): SGHRS, YFSETQ. The CDR3 contains 15 residues. J lost 5 bases, V lost 1 base, and 6 bases had no gene match. The CDR3 sequence: CASSLRGRVNNEQFF. In DNA form, the CDR3 reads TGCGCCAGCAGCTTGCGTGGGAGGGTTAACAATGAGCAGTTCTTC.

The chain joins TRBV5-1 to TRBJ2-7; possibly TRBD1 for D (6 bases). Germline CDR1 and CDR2: SGHRS and YFSETQ. Trimming pared 1 base from V and 5 bases from J, leaving 13 bases between. CDR3 length: 14 residues. In nucleotides, the CDR3 is TGCGCCAGCAGCTTGCAGGGGAGAAGCAACGAGCAGTACTTC. It is translated as CASSLQGRSNEQYF.

This clone occurred a few times. The V call is TRBV20-1, the J call TRBJ1-2; D gene uncertain. CDR3 length equals 11 residues. V lost 6 bases, J lost 7 bases, and 12 bases lay in between. Germline V gives CDR1 DFQATT, CDR2 SNEGSKA (reference sequence). This CDR3 is CSAIGVSGYTF. The CDR3 DNA follows: TGCAGTGCCATTGGTGTTAGTGGCTACACCTTC.

A few counts support this clone. The chain employs TRBV5-1 and TRBJ2-5, with D perhaps matching TRBD2 (5 bases). The CDR3 is 13 residues long. Germline CDR1 is SGHRS and CDR2 is YFSETQ. V was cut by 3 bases and J by 1 base, with 7 bases left in between. Written as DNA, the CDR3 is TGCGCCAGCAGCTCGAGGGCCCAAGAGACCCAGTACTTC. Protein sequence: CASSSRAQETQYF.

V gene TRBV18 combines with J gene TRBJ2-3, with 7 nucleotides matching TRBD2. CDR1 and CDR2 (germline): KGHSH, LQKENI. J gave up 4 bases and V 0 bases, and 1 base lay outside the gene matches. The CDR3 is 14 residues long. CDR3 in DNA: TGTGCCAGCTCACCACCAGCGGGGTCAGATACGCAGTATTTT. Translated: CASSPPAGSDTQYF. The full variable domain, with the rest looked up from reference TRBV18 and TRBJ2-3, is NAGVMQNPRHLVRRRGQEARLRCSPMKGHSHVYWYRQLPEEGLKFMVYLQKENIIDESGMPKERFSAEFPKEGPSILRIQQVVRGDSAAYFCASSPPAGSDTQYFGPGTRLTVL.

This clone was observed a handful of times. The sample contains more than one DNA sequence encoding this CDR3. The chain carries TRBV29-1 and TRBJ1-1; a possible D gene is TRBD1 (5 bases). Germline V gives CDR1 SQVTM, CDR2 ANQGSEA. Trimming stripped 7 bases from V and 1 base from J, with 10 bases between. The CDR3 totals 12 residues. CDR3 nucleotides: TGCAGCGCCGACAGATCGAACACTGAAGCTTTCTTT. It codes for CSADRSNTEAFF.

This clone was counted a few times. This chain joins TRBV15 and TRBJ2-1, with 9 nucleotides matching TRBD1. CDR3 length: 16 amino acids. V lost 3 bases, J lost 8 bases, and 11 bases stayed unmatched. The V gene's germline CDR1 is LNHNV and CDR2 YYDKDF (reference sequence). For the CDR3, the DNA is TGTGCCACCAGCAGGGACCCGGGACAGGGAATGCATGAGCAGTTCTTC. This sequence encodes CATSRDPGQGMHEQFF. The full variable domain, its missing parts supplied by reference TRBV15 and TRBJ2-1, is DAMVIQNPRYQVTQFGKPVTLSCSQTLNHNVMYWYQQKSSQAPKLLFHYYDKDFNNEADTPDNFQSRRPNTSFCFLDIRSPGLGDTAMYLCATSRDPGQGMHEQFFGPGTRLTVL.

This chain connects TRBV6-5 to TRBJ2-7; the D is unclear. CDR1 and CDR2 (germline): MNHEY, SVGAGI. V was cut by 0 bases and J by 3 bases, with 9 bases left in between. CDR3 length: 14 amino acids. This chain's CDR3 is CASSYSVRGYEQYV. The CDR3 DNA is TGTGCCAGCAGTTACTCGGTCAGAGGCTACGAGCAGTACGTC.

The CDR3 region has the DNA TGTGCCAGCAGGACGGGACTAGCGGGAGAGTCCTACAATGAGCAGTTCTTC. Protein: CASRTGLAGESYNEQFF. V usage is TRBV2 and J usage is TRBJ2-1, with 14 bases fitting TRBD2. V was clipped by 6 bases and J by 1 base; unmatched bases: 5. CDR3 length: 17 residues. Germline CDR1 is SNHLY and CDR2 is FYNNEI.

Here the CDR3 DNA reads TGTGCCAGCAGCTCATCAATGGAGACCCAGTACTTC. It codes for CASSSSMETQYF. The V call is TRBV7-2, the J call TRBJ2-5; D remains ambiguous. The V gene lost 4 bases and the J gene lost 5 bases, with 8 bases spanning the gap. Per germline, CDR1 SGHTA and CDR2 FQGNSA. The length of the CDR3 is 12 residues.

This rearrangement joins TRBV4-1 to TRBJ2-7, with 9 bases aligning to TRBD1. Germline V gene lookup returns CDR1 MGHRA and CDR2 YSYEKL. The CDR3 length is 17 residues. The V gene end was trimmed by 1 base and the J gene end by 5 bases; junction bases not matched to a gene: 12. The CDR3: CASSQGVARTGVHEQYF. CDR3 in DNA: TGCGCCAGCAGCCAAGGAGTGGCGAGGACAGGGGTCCACGAGCAGTACTTC.

CDR3 protein: CASTRDTTPFANEKLFF. In nucleotides, the CDR3 is TGTGCCAGTACCCGGGACACAACCCCTTTTGCTAATGAAAAACTGTTTTTT. The chain recombines TRBV28 with TRBJ1-4; D possibly corresponds to TRBD1 (6 bases). V lost 9 bases and J 3 bases, leaving 23 bases between the germline ends. The CDR3 totals 17 residues. Germline CDR1 is MDHEN and CDR2 is SYDVKM.